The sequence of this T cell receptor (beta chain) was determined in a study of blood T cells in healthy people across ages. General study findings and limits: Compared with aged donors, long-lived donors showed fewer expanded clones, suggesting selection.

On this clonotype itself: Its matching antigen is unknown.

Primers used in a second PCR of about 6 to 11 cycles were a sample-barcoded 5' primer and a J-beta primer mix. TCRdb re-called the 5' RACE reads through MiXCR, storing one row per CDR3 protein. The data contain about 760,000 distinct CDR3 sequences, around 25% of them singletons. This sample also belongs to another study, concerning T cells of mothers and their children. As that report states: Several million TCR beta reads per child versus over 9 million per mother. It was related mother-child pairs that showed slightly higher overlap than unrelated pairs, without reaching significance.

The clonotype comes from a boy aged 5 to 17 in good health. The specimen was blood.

In nucleotides, the CDR3 is TGTGCCAGCAGCCTCGGGACAGGACCAGAGCAGTTCTTC. Its translation is CASSLGTGPEQFF. The chain couples TRBV7-3 to TRBJ2-5; 8 positions agree with TRBD1. The J call may be wrong; the DNA end is better matched by TRBJ2-1. Germline V lookup: CDR1 SGHTA, CDR2 FQGTGA. The length of the CDR3 is 13 residues.